Listed below are T cell receptor beta chains from one sample, sequenced in a study of CD8 T cells in Susac syndrome. TCRdb called the immunoSEQ multiplex PCR reads again in MiXCR, with one record for every CDR3 protein. The table lists some 180,000 distinct CDR3 sequences, roughly 94% of them singletons. Material: CD4+ T cells from PBMCs. These receptors came from a human donor with Susac syndrome. Each CDR3 is given without its conserved first and last residue. A D gene is named only where the DNA matches it firmly. Clone sizes are given selectively: once, few, many, or a class where the clone is expanded.

TRBV28	TRBD2	NA	TRBJ2-7	ASSPPRKGLAGISYEQY
TRBV10-3	TRBD1	once	TRBJ2-5	AISETGEETQY
TRBV16	NA	NA	TRBJ2-5	ASSQMGETQY
TRBV6-5	NA	NA	TRBJ2-7	ASSYGGSYEQY
TRBV5-1	NA	NA	TRBJ2-7	ASSLGTPRSEQY
TRBV20-1	TRBD1	NA	TRBJ2-3	SARDPGTDFTDTQY
TRBV11-2	TRBD1	NA	TRBJ2-1	ASSPGGISYNEQF
TRBV23-1	NA	NA	TRBJ1-2	ASSLAAVERTYTYGYT
TRBV12-3/TRBV12-4	TRBD2	NA	TRBJ2-2	ASRPLRTSGTGELF
TRBV30	NA	NA	TRBJ2-7	AWSVGTFYEQY
TRBV5-4	TRBD1	NA	TRBJ1-1	ATGQGANTEAF
TRBV6-5	TRBD2	NA	TRBJ2-3	ASSYSNSGGSTDTQY
TRBV20-1	NA	NA	TRBJ2-3	SAPGPLGGDTQY
TRBV7-9	NA	NA	TRBJ2-7	ASSLATSYEQY
TRBV15	TRBD2	once	TRBJ2-3	ATSRDRAGADTQY
TRBV3-1	NA	NA	TRBJ2-5	ASSQGRVETQY
TRBV20-1	NA	NA	TRBJ2-3	SAPWRRLGTDTQY
TRBV20-1	NA	NA	TRBJ1-6	SARDRGAPLH
TRBV29-1	TRBD1	once	TRBJ1-1	SVGTGIAEAF
TRBV20-1	TRBD2	once	TRBJ2-7	SAPLAASYEQY
TRBV5-1	NA	NA	TRBJ2-3	ASSLDSTSADTQY
TRBV14	NA	NA	TRBJ1-1	ASSLLRDEAF
TRBV20-1	NA	NA	TRBJ2-7	SARDRRAGKGYEQY
TRBV28	NA	NA	TRBJ1-1	ASSQTEKAF
TRBV6-2/TRBV6-3	TRBD2	NA	TRBJ2-1	ASSWGGTNEQF
TRBV20-1	NA	once	TRBJ1-5	SARAGDSSNQPQH
TRBV7-3	NA	NA	TRBJ1-5	ASSPGETGFSNQPQH
TRBV6-2/TRBV6-3	NA	NA	TRBJ2-5	ASSLLNHLGETQY
TRBV15	NA	NA	TRBJ2-1	ATRRTGTLYNEQF
TRBV7-2	TRBD2	NA	TRBJ2-5	ASSLQGLAGAQETQY
TRBV6-5	NA	NA	TRBJ2-3	ASSKTFGSPDTQY
TRBV20-1	TRBD2	NA	TRBJ2-3	SASPGGGKDTQY
TRBV7-9	NA	once	TRBJ2-7	ASSLEGGLHEQY
TRBV20-1	NA	NA	TRBJ2-4	SADLAKNIQY
TRBV28	NA	NA	TRBJ2-7	ASSPASATPYEQY
TRBV28	NA	NA	TRBJ1-1	ASIPGGGGTEAF
TRBV28	NA	NA	TRBJ2-1	ASRQGVYNEQF
TRBV6-6	NA	NA	TRBJ1-5	ASRADSNQPQH
TRBV20-1	TRBD1	NA	TRBJ1-6	SARDVGTGNFSPLH
TRBV6-2/TRBV6-3	TRBD1	NA	TRBJ2-2	ASSSRDSAQGELF
TRBV20-1	NA	NA	TRBJ2-7	SARSQGTYEQY
TRBV30	NA	NA	TRBJ2-3	AWNGIERAADTQY
TRBV3-1	NA	NA	TRBJ2-7	ASSQDMDEQY